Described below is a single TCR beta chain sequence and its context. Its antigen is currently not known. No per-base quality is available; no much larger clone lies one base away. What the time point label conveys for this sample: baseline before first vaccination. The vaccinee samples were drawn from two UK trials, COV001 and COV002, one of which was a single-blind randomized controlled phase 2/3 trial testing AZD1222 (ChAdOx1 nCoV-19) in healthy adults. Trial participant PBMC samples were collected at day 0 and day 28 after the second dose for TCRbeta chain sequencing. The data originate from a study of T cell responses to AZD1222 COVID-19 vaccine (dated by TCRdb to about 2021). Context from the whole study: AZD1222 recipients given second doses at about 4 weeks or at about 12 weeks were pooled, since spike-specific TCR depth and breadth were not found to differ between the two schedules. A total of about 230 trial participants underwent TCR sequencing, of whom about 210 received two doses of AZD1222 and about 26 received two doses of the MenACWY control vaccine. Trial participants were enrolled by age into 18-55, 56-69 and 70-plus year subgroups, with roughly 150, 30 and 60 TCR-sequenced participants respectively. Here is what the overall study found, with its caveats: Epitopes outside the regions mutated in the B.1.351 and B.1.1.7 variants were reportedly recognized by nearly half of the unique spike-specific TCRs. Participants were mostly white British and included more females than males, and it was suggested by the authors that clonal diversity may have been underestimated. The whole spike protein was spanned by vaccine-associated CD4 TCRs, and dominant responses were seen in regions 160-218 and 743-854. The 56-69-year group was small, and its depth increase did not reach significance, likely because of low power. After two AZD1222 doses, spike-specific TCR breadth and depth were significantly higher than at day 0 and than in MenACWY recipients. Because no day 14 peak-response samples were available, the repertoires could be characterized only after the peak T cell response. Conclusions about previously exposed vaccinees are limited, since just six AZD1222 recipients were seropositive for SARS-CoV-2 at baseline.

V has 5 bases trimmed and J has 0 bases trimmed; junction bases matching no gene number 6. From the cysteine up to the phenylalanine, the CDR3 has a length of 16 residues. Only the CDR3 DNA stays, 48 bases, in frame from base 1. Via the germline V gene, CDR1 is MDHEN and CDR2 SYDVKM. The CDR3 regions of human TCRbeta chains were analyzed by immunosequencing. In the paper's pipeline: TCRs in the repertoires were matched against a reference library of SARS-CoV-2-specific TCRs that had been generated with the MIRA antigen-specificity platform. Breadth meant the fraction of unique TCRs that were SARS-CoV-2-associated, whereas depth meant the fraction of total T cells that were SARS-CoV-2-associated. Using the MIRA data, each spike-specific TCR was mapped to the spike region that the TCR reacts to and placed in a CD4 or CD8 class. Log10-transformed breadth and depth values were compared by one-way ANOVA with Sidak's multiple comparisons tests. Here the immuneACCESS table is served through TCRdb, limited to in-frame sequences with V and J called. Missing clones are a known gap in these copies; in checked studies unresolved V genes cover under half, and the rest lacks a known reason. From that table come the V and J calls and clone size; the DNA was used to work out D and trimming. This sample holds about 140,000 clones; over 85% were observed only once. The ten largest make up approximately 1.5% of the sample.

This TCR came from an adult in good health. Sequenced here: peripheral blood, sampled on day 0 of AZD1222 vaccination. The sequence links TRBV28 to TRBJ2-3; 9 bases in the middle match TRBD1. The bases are TGTGCCAGCAGTCCGACTGGACAGGGGAGCACAGATACGCAGTATTTT. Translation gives CASSPTGQGSTDTQYF.